This T cell receptor beta chain derives from a study of blood T cell repertoires in COVID-19. Study information: The origin of the acute and convalescent COVID-19 samples was the United States, Italy and Spain. Sources were T cells, B-cell-depleted T cells, or PBMCs; the material itself was cDNA or gDNA.

Original processing methods: Amplification of reference gene primers was used by the study to estimate nucleated cell counts. TCRdb keeps only in-frame clones here, not all; method: immunoSEQ multiplex PCR. V, J and clone size were drawn from that table, and D and trimming were deduced from the DNA. This table has tens of thousands of clones, around 90% appearing once. Between the trimmed V and J ends, which lost 1 base and 4 bases, there was a span of 7 bases. Per germline, CDR1 SGHDT and CDR2 YYEEEE. CDR3 length equals 13 residues. The chain carries TRBV5-6 and TRBJ2-3; no reliable D call. Sequencing was done on a sample of peripheral blood. The receptor's source is a human donor in a cohort sampled during active COVID-19. CDR3 sequence reads: CASSLPVSDTQYF. The CDR3, as DNA: TGTGCCAGCAGCTTGCCTGTTTCAGATACGCAGTATTTT.